The clone carrying this T cell receptor (beta chain) was seen a few times. The antigen is not known. This record comes from a study of response to subunit inactivated influenza vaccine. Points from the study as a whole: Authors proposed each seasonal influenza vaccination draws in few new T cells.

V gave up 5 bases and J gave up 8 bases, with 20 bases separating them. CDR3 length equals 15 residues. Germline lookup yields CDR1 SNHLY and CDR2 FYNNEI. TCRdb reanalysed the RT-PCR reads using MiXCR and keeps one entry per CDR3 protein. The sample gives approximately 680,000 distinct CDR3 sequences, 15% to 18% of which show up once; approximately 10% is in the top ten. The sequence derives from a man aged 45-60 years who received an inactivated influenza vaccine. This material consisted of PBMCs from blood, taken about 13 days after vaccination. The chain employs TRBV2 and TRBJ2-3, with D perhaps matching TRBD2 (6 bases). In nucleotides, the CDR3 is TGTGCCAGCAGTTGGGGGACGGGGGAATTTAGTACGCAGTATTTT. The encoded protein is CASSWGTGEFSTQYF.